This is a list of T cell receptor beta chains from one sample in a study of blood T cell repertoires in COVID-19. Using immunoSEQ multiplex PCR, the repertoire was profiled, and TCRdb retains in-frame clones only, with some absent. The sample contains more than 60,000 clones, approximately 84% of which appear only once. Sequenced: peripheral blood. The receptors originated from a man between 45 and 60 years old with COVID-19, enrolled during active disease. Each CDR3 is given with its conserved first and last residue. D genes are given only for firm matches. Clone sizes are given selectively: once, few, many, or a class where the clone is expanded.

TRBJ1-1 TRBV5-1 . . TGCGCCAGCAGCTTGGCCGGGGGTGGCACTGAAGCTTTCTTT CASSLAGGGTEAFF
TRBJ2-3 TRBV6-1 TRBD1 few TGTGCCAGCAGTGAAGGGACAGGGCCAGATACGCAGTATTTT CASSEGTGPDTQYF
TRBJ1-5 TRBV5-6 . . TGTGCCAGCAGCTTAAATAGTCTACAGGGCGATCAGCCCCAGCATTTT CASSLNSLQGDQPQHF
TRBJ2-2 TRBV7-2 TRBD2 few TGTGCCAGCAGCTTAACGGCGGGGGTGAACACCGGGGAGCTGTTTTTT CASSLTAGVNTGELFF
TRBJ2-5 TRBV19 . . TGTGCCAGTAGTATCGGACAACAAGAGACCCAGTACTTC CASSIGQQETQYF
TRBJ2-7 TRBV9 . . TGTGCCAGCAGCACCGGGACCCAGGGGCCCGAGCAGTACTTC CASSTGTQGPEQYF
TRBJ2-7 TRBV18 . . TGTGCCAGCTCACCCACAGGTGTTGGTCGCGAGCAGTACTTC CASSPTGVGREQYF
TRBJ2-2 TRBV7-6 . . TGTGCCAGCAGCTCCTGGGGGGGCGCGAACACCGGGGAGCTGTTTTTT CASSSWGGANTGELFF
TRBJ2-3 TRBV7-9 TRBD2 . TGTGCCAGCAGCGGCGGGGGGGCGCAGTATTTT CASSGGGAQYF
TRBJ2-3 TRBV7-7 . . TGTGCTAGCAGCTTAGCGCCTAGCGCAGGCACAGATACGCAGTATTTT CASSLAPSAGTDTQYF
TRBJ2-5 TRBV18 . . TGTGCCAGCTCACCACCTAGTCTCCAAGAGACCCAGTACTTC CASSPPSLQETQYF
TRBJ2-5 TRBV2 TRBD2 few TGTGCCAGCGGGGGGGATACTAGCGGGACTTCAGTAGAGACCCAGTACTTC CASGGDTSGTSVETQYF
TRBJ1-5 TRBV10-1 TRBD1 . TGCGCCAGCAGGGGGGGACAGGGGCTGAATCAGCCCCAGCATTTT CASRGGQGLNQPQHF
TRBJ1-1 TRBV11-2 . few TGTGCCAGCACCCTCACCCCCGGGACACTGAACACTGAAGCTTTCTTT CASTLTPGTLNTEAFF
TRBJ1-2 TRBV5-1 . . TGCGCCAGCAGCTCACAGGGAAGATCTAACTATGGCTACACCTTC CASSSQGRSNYGYTF
TRBJ1-1 TRBV6-4 TRBD1 . TGTGCCAGCAGTAAAGACAGGGGATCCGGTTTAGCTTTCTTT CASSKDRGSGLAFF
TRBJ2-3 TRBV4-3 TRBD1 . TGCGCCAGCAGCCTAACAGGACAGGGGACAGATACGCAGTATTTT CASSLTGQGTDTQYF
TRBJ1-5 TRBV27 . few TGTGCCAGCAGTTTAGGGGGGTTCAGTAAGCCCCAGCATTTT CASSLGGFSKPQHF
TRBJ2-1 TRBV12-3/TRBV12-4 TRBD1 . TGTGCCAGCAGCCGACAGGGGGCTGGTGAGCAGTTCTTC CASSRQGAGEQFF
TRBJ2-5 TRBV18 TRBD1 . TGTGCCAGCTCACCGGACAGGGTTCTTAAGGGCGAGACCCAGTACTTC CASSPDRVLKGETQYF
TRBJ1-2 TRBV30 . few TGTGCCTGGAGCGCAAACAGGGAACTTGGCTACACCTTC CAWSANRELGYTF
TRBJ2-2 TRBV4-1 TRBD1 . TGCGCCAGCAGCTTTCCTCGTCAATCCGGGACAGCCAACACCGGGGAGCTGTTTTTT CASSFPRQSGTANTGELFF
TRBJ2-1 TRBV19 TRBD2 . TGTGCCAGTAGTCTCCTAGCGGGGGTTGGGAATGAGCAGTTCTTC CASSLLAGVGNEQFF
TRBJ1-5 TRBV27 . few TGTGCCAGCAGTCCTGGGGCCCAGAGCAATCAGCCCCAGCATTTT CASSPGAQSNQPQHF
TRBJ2-3 TRBV7-2 TRBD2 few TGTGCCAGCAGCTCCCCGACCGGGACTAGCGGGGATACGCAGTATTTT CASSSPTGTSGDTQYF
TRBJ2-7 TRBV18 . few TGTGCCAGCTCACCAAATTCTGGCGGGGCCTCCTACGAGCAGTACTTC CASSPNSGGASYEQYF
TRBJ2-3 TRBV27 TRBD1 . TGTGCCAGCAGCCAGGGGGCCGTTTTCACAGATACGCAGTATTTT CASSQGAVFTDTQYF